The following is a TCR beta chain sequence with its context. Its matching antigen is unknown. The germline V gene encodes CDR1 SQVTM and CDR2 ANQGSEA. CDR3 length: 14 amino acids. The data derive from a study of tumor-infiltrating lymphocytes in primary liver carcinoma. Turning to the study itself: Productive TCRbeta read counts per sample ran from roughly 4 to 7 million and were similar across tissue types.

Findings and limits, study-wide: Only about 7-25% of top clones were detected in each of the five tumor regions. With p = 0.039, the top-250-clone fraction in tumors significantly exceeded that in blood. Between tumor regions, pairs overlapped more than tumor-adjacent and tumor-blood pairs did.

TCR beta cDNA came from around 0.5 ug total RNA, primed with a constant-region primer. Three-round nested multiplex PCR performed with slightly modified ARM-PCR produced the TCR beta libraries. TRBV1-TRBV30 forward primers and a C-beta reverse primer were used in the first two PCR rounds, which each ran for around 10 cycles. Each CDR3 protein is one row after TCRdb ran MiXCR on the multiplex PCR reads. This sample has 110,000 or so distinct CDR3 sequences, with approximately 80% found just once. Without any cell sorting, roughly 20-32 mg of bulk tissue yielded co-extracted RNA and DNA. The receptor's source is a man aged 40-49 years with primary liver carcinoma and hepatitis B virus infection. The specimen was liver tumor tissue from sampling region 3. As to subset: tumor region T3, left-lateral pole. The rearrangement links TRBV29-1 to TRBJ2-7, with TRBD2 identical over 15 bases. The CDR3 reads CRVAGLAGGCEQYF. For the CDR3, the DNA is TGCAGGGTCGCGGGACTAGCGGGAGGCTGCGAGCAGTACTTC.